In this sample, the clone carrying this T cell receptor beta chain turned up many times. Antigen unknown. This specimen belongs to a study of CD8 T cells in ankylosing spondylitis. Via MiXCR, TCRdb re-called the 5' RACE reads, giving one row per CDR3 protein. The repertoire consists of 390,000 or so distinct CDR3 sequences, with about 20% occurring once and the leading ten covering about 16%. The study's findings and limits: A TCR beta motif made of 7 to 9 highly homologous variants seemed typical of ankylosing spondylitis blood.

The CDR3 has 14 amino acids. V lost 2 bases, J lost 7 bases, and 9 bases lay in between. This chain uses TRBV12-3 or TRBV12-4 with TRBJ1-6; D remains ambiguous. Sequencing input: blood, either unsorted or a sorted T cell fraction (not recorded which). The sequence was collected from a male donor with ankylosing spondylitis. The CDR3 spells CASSLQQLNSPLHF. In nucleotides, the CDR3 is TGTGCCAGCAGTTTACAACAGCTCAATTCACCCCTCCACTTT.